The 27 T cell receptor beta chains presented below share a single source sample, sequenced in a study of blood T cells in healthy people across ages. A J-beta primer mix and a sample-barcoded 5' primer were used in a second PCR of roughly 6 to 11 cycles. TCRdb redid the calling of the 5' RACE reads with MiXCR, one entry per CDR3 protein. The data hold approximately 880,000 distinct CDR3 sequences, with under 50% observed a single time. Sequenced input: blood. Source of these receptors: a man between 25 and 39 years old in good health.

This clonotype was seen at least ten times. V gene TRBV20-1 combines with J gene TRBJ1-1, with D tentatively TRBD1 (5 bases). The germline CDR1 and CDR2 sequences are DFQATT and SNEGSKA (reference sequence). This CDR3 has 15 residues. V lost 0 bases and J lost 4, with 15 bases in between. CDR3 in DNA: TGCAGTGCTAGAGATCCCCAGGGAAGCGGCACTGAAGCTTTCTTT. Protein product: CSARDPQGSGTEAFF.

The chain combines TRBV29-1 with TRBJ2-5; D remains ambiguous. This CDR3 is 11 amino acids long. V lost 7 bases and J lost 8, with 14 bases in between. Germline CDR1 reads SQVTM; CDR2 reads ANQGSEA. The CDR3 is CSAGAAGTQYF. The CDR3 nucleotides are TGCAGCGCTGGCGCGGCAGGAACCCAGTACTTC.

This clonotype was recorded at least ten times. This chain links TRBV5-1 with TRBJ2-3; TRBD1 is a possible D gene (6 bases). This CDR3 contains 14 residues. V shed 3 bases and J shed 3 bases, with 11 bases lying between them. In germline, CDR1 is SGHRS, CDR2 YFSETQ. CDR3 sequence: CASSSTGKTDTQYF. The CDR3 DNA reads TGCGCCAGCAGCTCAACAGGGAAAACAGATACGCAGTATTTT.

The V gene is TRBV9, the J gene TRBJ2-5; no firm D call. The CDR3 spans 14 residues. The germline CDR1 and CDR2 sequences are SGDLS and YYNGEE. V lost 3 bases and J 4 bases, leaving 13 bases between the germline ends. This chain's CDR3 is CASSAAGVGETQYF. The DNA of the CDR3 is TGTGCCAGCAGCGCCGCTGGAGTGGGAGAGACCCAGTACTTC.

The V gene is TRBV6-1, the J gene TRBJ2-5; no clear D. This CDR3 is built from 14 residues. With 2 bases removed from V and 5 bases from J, the gap between germline ends came to 12 bases. The germline gives CDR1 MNHNS, CDR2 SASEGT. CDR3 sequence: CASSENGFGETQYF. CDR3 in DNA: TGTGCCAGCAGTGAAAATGGGTTTGGGGAGACCCAGTACTTC.

V usage is TRBV28 and J usage is TRBJ1-1; no firm D call. The V gene's germline CDR1 is MDHEN and CDR2 SYDVKM. The CDR3 has 13 residues. V shed 10 bases and J shed 0 bases, with 12 bases lying between them. The CDR3 DNA reads TGTGCCACCCTGCAGGTTATGAACACTGAAGCTTTCTTT. This encodes CATLQVMNTEAFF.

The genes are TRBV20-1 and TRBJ2-3, with D perhaps being TRBD1 or TRBD2 (5 bases each). CDR1 is DFQATT, CDR2 SNEGSKA, per germline (reference sequence). V was pared by 3 bases and J by 5 bases, with 24 bases between. The CDR3 has 17 amino acids. CDR3 amino acids: CSASGLVAGIGGDTQYF. For the CDR3, the DNA is TGCAGTGCTAGCGGACTTGTTGCCGGGATTGGGGGAGATACGCAGTATTTT.

This clonotype was observed a few times. The V call is TRBV15, the J call TRBJ2-3; D remains ambiguous. There are 15 residues in the CDR3. Germline V lookup: CDR1 LNHNV, CDR2 YYDKDF (reference sequence). Trimming stripped 3 bases from V and 0 bases from J, with 10 bases between. Here the CDR3 reads CATSRSKASTDTQYF. The CDR3 DNA is TGTGCCACCAGCAGGTCGAAGGCTAGCACAGATACGCAGTATTTT.

The chain combines TRBV7-2 with TRBJ2-7; D tentatively fits TRBD1 or TRBD2 (5 bases each). The end of the DNA is better explained by TRBJ2-5, so the J call may be wrong. Germline values: CDR1 SGHTA, CDR2 FQGNSA. The CDR3 is 15 amino acids. The chain's CDR3 is CASKRGRARQETQYF. CDR3 in DNA: TGTGCCAGCAAACGGGGCAGGGCACGACAAGAGACCCAGTACTTC.

This clonotype was seen repeatedly, ten times or more. The chain recombines TRBV25-1 with TRBJ2-7, with 7 bases lining up with TRBD1. The CDR3 contains 14 residues. V gave up 2 bases and J gave up 2 bases; unmatched junction bases: 3. Germline CDR1 and CDR2: MGHDK and SYGVNS. CDR3 sequence: CASSEGQGAYEQYF. In DNA, the CDR3 is TGTGCCAGCAGTGAAGGGCAGGGGGCCTACGAGCAGTACTTC.

The chain is built from TRBV5-1 and TRBJ2-5, with TRBD1 as a possible D gene (5 bases). Germline assignment: CDR1 SGHRS and CDR2 YFSETQ. This CDR3 has 15 residues. The V and J ends lost 4 bases and 0 bases respectively, with 13 bases between them. The CDR3 reads CASSQQPGNQETQYF. CDR3 nucleotides: TGCGCCAGCAGCCAACAACCAGGGAACCAAGAGACCCAGTACTTC.

The gene calls are TRBV27 and TRBJ2-7, with D possibly matching TRBD1 (5 bases). CDR3 length equals 14 residues. Germline V gene data show CDR1 as MNHEY and CDR2 as SMNVEV (reference sequence). Trimming stripped 2 bases from V and 5 bases from J, with 13 bases between. CDR3 region: CASSLRQPRDEQYF. CDR3 nucleotide sequence: TGTGCCAGCAGTTTACGACAGCCTCGGGACGAGCAGTACTTC.

The V gene is TRBV6-5, the J gene TRBJ2-5; D unresolved. Trimming stripped 6 bases from V and 5 bases from J, with 13 bases between. CDR3 length: 13 residues. CDR1 and CDR2 from the germline V gene are MNHEY and SVGAGI. The CDR3 protein is CASRDHFLETQYF. CDR3 bases: TGTGCCAGCAGGGACCACTTTCTGGAGACCCAGTACTTC.

The chain employs TRBV4-2 and TRBJ1-5, with no clear D. The V gene lost 1 base and the J gene lost 0 bases, with 13 bases spanning the gap. This CDR3 is built from 17 residues. Germline CDR1 reads LGHNA; CDR2 reads YNFKEQ. CDR3 nucleotide sequence: TGTGCCAGCAGCCAAGTCTTGGGCACTTATAGCAATCAGCCCCAGCATTTT. The encoded protein is CASSQVLGTYSNQPQHF.

CDR3 DNA sequence: TGCGCCAGCAGCGGTATAGTGGGCAACGAGCAGTACTTC. Its protein product is CASSGIVGNEQYF. This chain uses TRBV5-1 with TRBJ2-5; D is uncertain. The last part of the DNA fits TRBJ2-7 better; the J call may be wrong. CDR1 and CDR2 (germline): SGHRS, YFSETQ. This CDR3 region has 13 residues.

Only a few counts were recorded for this clonotype. This chain joins TRBV12-3 or TRBV12-4 and TRBJ1-2, with D hard to call. V lost 5 bases and J lost 8, with 12 bases in between. This CDR3 is 12 amino acids long. The CDR3 DNA reads as TGTGCCAGCAGTCTCGGATTGGTAGGCTACACCTTC. Residues: CASSLGLVGYTF.

The J gene is TRBJ1-1, the V gene TRBV4-1, with D possibly matching TRBD1 (5 bases). CDR3 length: 16 amino acids. Germline-derived CDR1 and CDR2 are MGHRA and YSYEKL. With 0 bases removed from V and 1 base from J, the gap between germline ends came to 12 bases. The CDR3 DNA sequence: TGCGCCAGCAGCCAAGATGAGGGGCAGAAGAACACTGAAGCTTTCTTT. Its translation is CASSQDEGQKNTEAFF.

This chain links TRBV3-1 with TRBJ2-6; 7 nucleotides agree with TRBD1. After removal of 4 bases from V and 4 bases from J, the junction contained 7 bases not matched to a gene. The CDR3 extends over 16 amino acids. Looked up from germline, CDR1 is LGHDT and CDR2 is YNNKEL (reference sequence). The chain's CDR3 is CASSLARGQGANVLTF. The CDR3 nucleotides are TGTGCCAGCAGCCTGGCAAGGGGGCAGGGGGCCAACGTCCTGACTTTC.

The chain joins TRBV5-1 to TRBJ1-1; D remains ambiguous. Trimming took off 4 bases at V and 0 bases at J, with 13 bases between the two ends. The CDR3 covers 15 residues. Germline V gene data show CDR1 as SGHRS and CDR2 as YFSETQ. This CDR3 is CASSGGSQMNTEAFF. In DNA, the CDR3 is TGCGCCAGCAGCGGAGGATCCCAAATGAACACTGAAGCTTTCTTT.

This clonotype was seen only a few times. The chain uses TRBV6-1 and TRBJ2-3; TRBD2 matches at 8 bases. CDR3 length: 17 residues. The V and J ends lost 6 bases and 6 bases, in that order; junction bases with no gene match: 17. The germline V gene has CDR1 MNHNS and CDR2 SASEGT. In nucleotides, the CDR3 is TGTGCCAGCAGCCAACCCCCCGGGCGGGGGGTGGGTGATACGCAGTATTTT. This codes for CASSQPPGRGVGDTQYF.

CDR3 region: CASSGRGDRIYNEQFF. The CDR3 DNA follows: TGTGCCAGCAGTGGCCGGGGGGACAGGATCTACAATGAGCAGTTCTTC. This chain joins TRBV6-1 and TRBJ2-1; D is perhaps TRBD1 (8 bases). V was pared by 4 bases and J by 3 bases, with 16 bases between. Germline V gene lookup returns CDR1 MNHNS and CDR2 SASEGT. The CDR3 totals 16 residues.

This clonotype was counted at least ten times. The chain recombines TRBV20-1 with TRBJ2-6, with D unclear. The CDR3 spans 16 residues. Germline CDR1 DFQATT, CDR2 SNEGSKA (reference sequence). Trimming pared 4 bases from V and 1 base from J, leaving 14 bases between. This chain's CDR3 is CSAIGIGISGANVLTF. The CDR3 nucleotides read TGCAGTGCTATAGGGATTGGGATATCTGGGGCCAACGTCCTGACTTTC.

The V gene is TRBV7-9, the J gene TRBJ1-2, with D perhaps matching TRBD1 (6 bases). The germline CDR1 and CDR2 sequences are SEHNR and FQNEAQ (reference sequence). The CDR3 loop spans 17 amino acids. The V end was cut by 4 bases, the J end by 2 bases, with 20 bases between. The CDR3 nucleotides are TGTGCCAGCAGCTCCACGTCAGGGGACACGGAGAACTATGGCTACACCTTC. This translates into CASSSTSGDTENYGYTF.

The table lists this clonotype with a few counts. The V and J genes are TRBV27 and TRBJ2-3; 12 nucleotides agree with TRBD2. Looked up from germline, CDR1 is MNHEY and CDR2 is SMNVEV (reference sequence). After removal of 4 bases from V and 6 bases from J, the junction contained 5 bases not matched to a gene. The CDR3 has 15 amino acids. The CDR3 DNA reads as TGTGCCAGCAGTTCTCTAGCGGGGGGGCGTGATACGCAGTATTTT. Translated, it gives CASSSLAGGRDTQYF.

V is TRBV6-6 and J is TRBJ2-3, with 11 bases fitting TRBD2. Germline trimming cut 6 bases from V and 4 bases from J; bases unmatched to any gene: 9. This CDR3 region has 16 residues. Germline lookup yields CDR1 MNHNY and CDR2 SVGAGI (reference sequence). CDR3 sequence (DNA): TGTGCCAGCAGCAATCCTAGCGGGGGGAATGCAGATACGCAGTATTTT. Protein sequence: CASSNPSGGNADTQYF.

The V call is TRBV27, the J call TRBJ1-2; D remains ambiguous. Germline CDR1 MNHEY, CDR2 SMNVEV (reference sequence). This CDR3 region has 13 residues. The germline V and J ends were trimmed by 6 bases and 8 bases, with 16 bases remaining between them. DNA for the CDR3: TGTGCCAGCAGCCCCGGGCCCTTTCGGGGCTACACCTTC. This sequence encodes CASSPGPFRGYTF.

V and J are TRBV12-3 or TRBV12-4 and TRBJ2-1; 10 bases are a match to TRBD1. Unmatched junction bases numbered 12, after V lost 2 bases and J lost 8 bases. There are 17 residues in the CDR3. The CDR3 sequence: CASSLRSRDRGIDEQFF. The CDR3 bases are TGTGCCAGCAGTTTAAGGTCGCGGGACAGGGGTATCGATGAGCAGTTCTTC.